This record looks at one T cell receptor beta chain sequence and its context. Its cognate antigen has yet to be identified. One base away there is no much larger clone; base qualities are not given. The CDR3 starts with the cysteine, ends with the phenylalanine, and has 15 residues. This entry keeps only the CDR3 DNA: 45 bases, framed from base 1. Trimming accounts for 5 bases at V and 6 bases at J, while the number of junction bases matched to no gene is 7. The germline V gene (reference sequence) supplies CDR1 SGHKS and CDR2 YYEKEE. The library was obtained by the immunoSEQ multiplex PCR assay. The multiplex PCR relied on a mix of 60 forward primers for TCR Vbeta segments and 13 reverse primers for TCR Jbeta segments. The CDR3 region of rearranged TCR beta genes was amplified from genomic DNA with a multiplex PCR assay. Amplified TCR beta libraries were sequenced as 87-base-pair reads on the Illumina HiSeq System. Per the original workflow: A later analysis counted approximately 74 million unique TCR beta chains across the approximately 700 repertoires, and 9.5 million to 11 million of these chains were shared by at least two donors. Raw reads were error-corrected and collapsed into unique sequences with a nearest-neighbor algorithm that merged closely related sequences to remove PCR and sequencing errors. Alignment of CDR3 sequences to IMGT reference sequences was used to assign V, D and J gene segments. For a sequence to be retained, a match of at least six nucleotides to both a V gene segment and a J gene segment was required. Rearrangements were classified as productive when the CDR3 lacked stop codons and remained in frame with V and J, and all other rearrangements were classified as non-productive. CDR3 was defined by IMGT convention, running from the second conserved V-encoded cysteine to the conserved J-encoded phenylalanine. In an earlier analysis of around 600 of the donors, sequences lacking an unambiguous match to a single V gene segment were excluded. An earlier analysis of about 590 of the donors classified V segments as functional when productive rearrangements were above 56.7% and as segregating when the standard deviation between donors was above 5%. A statistical classification framework was developed to diagnose cytomegalovirus status using the catalog of TCR beta chain sequences. In a later analysis, TCR nucleotide sequences were compared against IMGT/GENE-DB human TR gene sequences so that V and J genes could be assigned. The TCRdist pipeline was used in a later analysis to assign CDR3 sequences and most-parsimonious VDJ recombination scenarios. In a later analysis, each TCR beta chain was defined by its CDR3 amino acid sequence together with its V-gene family, and reads lacking a unique V-gene family were excluded. A later analysis removed several hundred highly shared, low-generation-probability nucleotide sequences to deal with suspected cross-contamination and a sequencing artifact. For each public chain, a later analysis derived a clonal expansion index from normalized ranks of inferred template counts within each repertoire. In a later analysis, generation probabilities were computed using a VDJ recombination model fitted to out-of-frame rearrangements, and the results were checked against IGoR. Hypergeometric tests were used in a later analysis to score TCR-TCR, TCR-HLA and TCR-CMV co-occurrence, with a repertoire-size bias correction applied to the TCR pairs. To estimate false discovery rates, a later analysis permuted the HLA or CMV assignments 20 times. In a later analysis, co-occurring TCRs were grouped using DBSCAN, with TCRdist sequence similarity added in when clustering inside HLA-allele-positive subsets. Repertoires with fewer than 30,000 or more than 120,000 public chains, plus five repertoires with anomalous nucleotide sharing, were excluded from co-occurrence clustering. The table was pulled from immuneACCESS by TCRdb, which kept in-frame rearrangements only. Such tables lose some clones; where checked, under half of the loss comes from unresolved V genes, and the rest has no known cause. The DNA was the basis for D and trimming; V, J and clone size are from that table. Across this sample there are 70,000 to 80,000 clones, with approximately 78% seen only once. The ten largest clonotypes hold 1.5% to 2% of the sample.

The cohort comprised some 730 healthy bone marrow donors. At the time of sampling, every cohort member was nominally healthy, though immune exposures that went unrecorded were likely present. The donor tested CMV seronegative, placing the donor among the 300 to 450 seronegative members of the cohort. A peripheral blood sample was collected from each donor, and TCR beta sequencing was performed on peripheral blood mononuclear cells. The Qiagen DNeasy Blood Extraction Kit was used to extract genomic DNA from the blood cell samples. This entry is derived from a study of cytomegalovirus exposure and HLA in healthy donors (dated by TCRdb to about 2017). About the full investigation: In an earlier analysis of approximately 500 of the donors, 276 Gb of sequence data and 90 million to 130 million unique TCR beta sequences from about 190 million T cells were reported. An earlier analysis of 587 of the donors used high-throughput TCR beta sequencing to judge whether each TCR beta V gene segment behaved as functional or pseudogenic. Class I and class II HLA loci were covered by the typing at four-digit resolution. An early release that covered several hundred HLA-typed donors contained around 330 gigabases of sequencing data and tens of millions of unique TCR sequences. The study combined high-throughput TCR immunosequencing, statistical association of individual TCRs with disease status, and machine learning to predict cytomegalovirus infection status. All discovery cohort repertoires had been generated using a single sequencing platform. Donor age, sex, ethnicity and CMV serostatus were compiled together with the repertoire data. Typing coverage varied by locus: roughly 620-640 donors for A, B, C, DRB1 and DQB1; approximately 560 for DQA1; about 600 for DPA1; roughly 450 for DPB1. The later analysis used no new phenotypic data to find candidate immune exposures, relying instead on TCR beta sequences and their occurrence across donors. Of the 350 to 400 genotyped donors, approximately 83% fell in the genetic ancestry cluster associated with self-reported Caucasian donors. In addition to the first cohort of 666 subjects, a separate validation cohort of about 120 different subjects was used. Several DR-DQ haplotypes were treated as single units for association and clustering because of strong linkage in the cohort. Genome-wide SNP genotypes for about 60% of the roughly 670 donors were used in a later genetic analysis, which treated that subset as a discovery cohort. The study aimed to test whether cataloging public T cell receptors could reveal signatures of past pathogen exposure. Among around 400 genotyped donors of the cohort, an average of approximately 230,000 unique TCR beta nucleotide sequences were sequenced per donor, roughly 20% of them non-productive. A later analysis re-analyzed previously published TCR beta repertoires from approximately 700 donors and added high-resolution HLA genotyping to study TCR occurrence patterns. The study profiled the T cell repertoires of around 700 subjects by immunosequencing and related them to cytomegalovirus serostatus.

General findings and caveats noted by the study authors: In vitro tests confirmed that a few of the cytomegalovirus-associated TCR beta chains recognize cytomegalovirus antigens. A later analysis associated 16,951 TCR beta sequences with specific HLA alleles at a false discovery rate of 0.05. Because the 87-base-pair reads could not distinguish some IMGT-functional V segments, including TRBV6-2 and TRBV6-3, those segments were excluded. Compared with equally common non-associated chains, HLA-associated TCR beta chains in a later analysis were more clonally expanded and had lower generation probabilities. In a later analysis, the rate of TCR association differed among HLA loci, with DRB1 alleles having the most associated TCRs and HLA-C alleles having the fewest. Correlated functional status among segregating V segments might be attributable to linkage disequilibrium, but an unknown experimental factor could not be ruled out. In a later analysis, several top co-occurrence clusters were reported to appear linked to parvovirus B19, influenza, CMV and Epstein-Barr virus. A group of highly shared sequence variants was considered likely to be a technical artifact of the sequencing pipeline. According to a later genetic analysis, donors in an Asian-associated ancestry cluster had fewer N-insertions in productive TCRs than the approximately 690-donor mean. The study gave a list of about 160 TCR beta chains associated with cytomegalovirus. A later analysis found that most CMV-associated TCR beta chains appeared HLA-restricted, with HLA associations seemingly driven largely by CMV exposure. A later genetic analysis associated a missense DCLRE1C variant with V-gene and J-gene trimming of TCR beta chains, and an independent cohort replicated the association. Sequencing depth was assumed to be roughly uniform across donors in the presence/absence analyses, though that assumption may not hold. Because HLA typing was unavailable for some donors at each locus, only the typed subset was used in association tests. An earlier analysis of approximately 570 of the donors showed that most TCR beta V segments appeared in productive rearrangements either about 87% or about 30% of the time, which broadly matched IMGT annotations. A further reported finding was that TCR beta sequences accurately predicted the HLA-A and HLA-B alleles for most subjects in the first cohort. The authors suggested that the approach could potentially be generalized to other disease states and immunological phenotypes. The cohort was sequenced for TCR beta chains only, and without alpha or paired-chain data the features that could be detected were limited. Cytomegalovirus status was reported to be diagnosed by the classifier with high specificity and sensitivity in both the original and validation cohorts. Most TCR sequences were observed very rarely across donors, whereas some public TCRs were present in many individuals. When HLA alleles, especially DR and DQ, strongly co-occurred, TCR associations were difficult to assign to individual alleles. The earlier analysis of fewer than 750 of the donors excluded about 16 rarely observed V segments, including chromosome 9 orphons, because counts were too low. CMV serostatus was the only immune exposure information available for the cohort.

The source is a man aged 18 to 29 in good health and CMV-seronegative. Recombination joined TRBV5-5 with TRBJ2-2, with 10 junctional bases fitting TRBD2. Sequencing used PBMCs. This receptor carries the CDR3 CASSPSGSSAGELFF. The nucleotide sequence is given as TGTGCCAGCAGTCCTAGCGGGAGTAGCGCCGGGGAGCTGTTTTTT.